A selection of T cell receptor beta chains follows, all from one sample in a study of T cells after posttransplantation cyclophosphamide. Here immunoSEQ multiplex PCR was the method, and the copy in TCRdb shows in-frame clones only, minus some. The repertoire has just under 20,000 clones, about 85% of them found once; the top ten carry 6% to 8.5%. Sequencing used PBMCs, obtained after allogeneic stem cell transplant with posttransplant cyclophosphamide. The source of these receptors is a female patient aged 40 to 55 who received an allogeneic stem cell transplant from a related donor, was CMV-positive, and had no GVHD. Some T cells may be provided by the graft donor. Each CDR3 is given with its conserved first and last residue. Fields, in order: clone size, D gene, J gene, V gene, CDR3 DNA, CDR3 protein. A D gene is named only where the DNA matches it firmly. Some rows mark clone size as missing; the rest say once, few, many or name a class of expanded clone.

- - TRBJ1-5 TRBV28 TGTGCCAGCAGTATATTAAGGGGTGTGGAGCCCCAGCATTTT CASSILRGVEPQHF
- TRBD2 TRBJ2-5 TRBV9 TGTGCCAGCAGCGTCCGGACTAGCGGGATTGAGACCCAGTACTTC CASSVRTSGIETQYF
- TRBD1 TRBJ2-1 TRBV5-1 TGCGCCAGCAATACAGGGGGCAACACCTACAATGAGCAGTTCTTC CASNTGGNTYNEQFF
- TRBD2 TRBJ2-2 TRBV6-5 TGTGCCAGCAGAGCCGGGACTAGCATCACCGGGGAGCTGTTTTTT CASRAGTSITGELFF
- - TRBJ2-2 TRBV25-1 TGTGCCAGCAGTGACCAAAGCCCAGGGGTTGCCGGGGAGCTGTTTTTT CASSDQSPGVAGELFF
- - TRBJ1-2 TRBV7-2 TGTGCCAGCAGGCTTCCCATCGACCGGGCGGGGTATGGCTACACCTTC CASRLPIDRAGYGYTF
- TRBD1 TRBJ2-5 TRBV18 TGTGCCAGCTCACTCAACAGGGGCCCACAAGAGACCCAGTACTTC CASSLNRGPQETQYF
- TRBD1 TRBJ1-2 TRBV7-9 TGTGCCAGCAGCTTTGGGACAGGGGGCGGTGGCTACACCTTC CASSFGTGGGGYTF
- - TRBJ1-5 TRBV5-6 TGTGCCAGCAGCTACAACCGGGGAGAGCCCCAGCATTTT CASSYNRGEPQHF
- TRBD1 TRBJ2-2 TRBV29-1 TGCAGCGCTTGGGCAGGGGGCCCACCGGAGCTGTTTTTT CSAWAGGPPELFF
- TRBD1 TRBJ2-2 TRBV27 TGTGCCAGCAGTTCACAGGGGGTCGGGGAGCTGTTTTTT CASSSQGVGELFF
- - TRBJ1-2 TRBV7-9 TGTGCCAGCAGCTTGCGCCGAGATCTGGTCGATGGCTACACCTTC CASSLRRDLVDGYTF
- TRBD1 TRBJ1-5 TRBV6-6 TGTGCCAGCAGGGGACAGGGGGGTAATCAGCCCCAGCATTTT CASRGQGGNQPQHF
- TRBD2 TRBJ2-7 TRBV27 TGTGCCAGCAGTCGCCTAGCGGGCTCCTACGAGCAGTACTTC CASSRLAGSYEQYF
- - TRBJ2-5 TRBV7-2 TGTGCCAGCAGCTTAGCAGGAGGACCAGCCGAGACCCAGTACTTC CASSLAGGPAETQYF
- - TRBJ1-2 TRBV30 TGTGCCTGGAGTGTACGGAGGGACTATGGCTACACCTTC CAWSVRRDYGYTF
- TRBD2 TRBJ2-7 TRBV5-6 TGTGCCAGCAGCGTCGGACTAGCGGTTTCCTACGAGCAGTACTTC CASSVGLAVSYEQYF
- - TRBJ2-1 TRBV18 TGTGCCAGCTCACCAAGCGATGAGCAGTTCTTC CASSPSDEQFF
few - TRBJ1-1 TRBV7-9 TGTGCCAGCAGCTTCCCCCGTACTAACACTGAAGCTTTCTTT CASSFPRTNTEAFF
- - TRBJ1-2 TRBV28 TGTGCCAGCAGTTTAGCTCAAGAGGGTAGCTATGGCTACACCTTC CASSLAQEGSYGYTF
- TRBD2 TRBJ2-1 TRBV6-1 TGTGCCAGCAGTGCAAGCGGGGCTGAGCAGTTCTTC CASSASGAEQFF
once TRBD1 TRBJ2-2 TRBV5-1 TGCGCCAGCAGCTACGGGACAGGGAACACCGGGGAGCTGTTTTTT CASSYGTGNTGELFF
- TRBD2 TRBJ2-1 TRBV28 TGTGCCAGCAGTTTGGGAGCGGGAGTTCCCTACAATGAGCAGTTCTTC CASSLGAGVPYNEQFF
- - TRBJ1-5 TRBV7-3 TGTGCCAGCAGCTTAACGGCAGGGTACCAGCCCCAGCATTTT CASSLTAGYQPQHF
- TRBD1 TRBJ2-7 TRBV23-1 TGCGCCAGCACCCAAGCAGACAGGGGGCTAAGTACGTGGACTTACGAGCAGTACTTC CASTQADRGLSTWTYEQYF
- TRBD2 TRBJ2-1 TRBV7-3 TGTGCCAGCAGCCGGACTAGCTCAGTTGAGCAGTTCTTC CASSRTSSVEQFF
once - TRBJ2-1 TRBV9 TGTGCCAGCAGCGTAGGTCGGGAGCAGTTCTTC CASSVGREQFF
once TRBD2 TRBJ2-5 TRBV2 TGTGCCAGCTCTCGGGGGGGGCGGCAAGAGACCCAGTACTTC CASSRGGRQETQYF
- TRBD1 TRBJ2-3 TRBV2 TGTGCCAGCAGGGGACAGGGGATACTCACAGATACGCAGTATTTT CASRGQGILTDTQYF
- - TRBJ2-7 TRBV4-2 TGTGCCAGCAGCCAGGATCGACAGGAACAACGCGAGCAGTACTTC CASSQDRQEQREQYF
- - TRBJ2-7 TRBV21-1 TGTGCCAGCGGTCTTAAGGGAGGTTGCTACTTC CASGLKGGCYF
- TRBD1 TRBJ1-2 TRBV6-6 TGTGCCAGCAGTCCCACCGGGACAGTGGACTATGGCTACACCTTC CASSPTGTVDYGYTF
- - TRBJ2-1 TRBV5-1 TGCGCCAGCAGCTTAAACAGGGAGTCCTACAATGAGCAGTTCTTC CASSLNRESYNEQFF
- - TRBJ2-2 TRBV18 TGTGCCAGCTCACTCACCGCAAAAGGACAGCACGGGGAGCTGTTTTTT CASSLTAKGQHGELFF
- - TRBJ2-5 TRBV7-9 TGTGCCAGCAGCTTAGCGCGGTCTAGCCAAGAGACCCAGTACTTC CASSLARSSQETQYF
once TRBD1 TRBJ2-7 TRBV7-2 TGTGCCAGCAGCTCCGGGACAGGGGCCTACGAGCAGTACTTC CASSSGTGAYEQYF